Below are 8 T cell receptor beta chains sequenced from a single sample in a study of metastatic and nonmetastatic thyroid tumors. Using MiXCR, TCRdb reanalyzed the PCR reads. The sample lists under 45,000 clones; approximately 17% were seen once. No treatment of any kind had been given to any patient before thyroid surgery. The sample consisted of tumor tissue. These receptor sequences come from a female donor with papillary thyroid cancer or a benign thyroid nodule (not recorded which). Some clones in this sample may be carry-over from other donors' samples.

On this clone: A read error may be the cause here, since a much bigger clone is one base away. The chain employs TRBV30 and TRBJ1-1; no firm D call. V lost 3 bases, J lost 10 bases, and 15 bases lay in between. The CDR3 sequence is 12 residues long. Germline CDR1 is GTSNPN and CDR2 is SVGIG (reference sequence). CDR3 sequence: CAWREPVPTAFF. The CDR3 DNA is TGTGCCTGGAGGGAGCCGGTGCCCACAGCTTTCTTT. Full variable domain (outside the CDR3, taken from reference TRBV30 and TRBJ1-1): SQTIHQWPATLVQPVGSPLSLECTVEGTSNPNLYWYRQAAGRGLQLLFYSVGIGQISSEVPQNLSASRPQDRQFILSSKKLLLSDSGFYLCAWREPVPTAFFGQGTRLTVV.

This clone was observed many times. The rearrangement joins TRBV6-2 or TRBV6-3 to TRBJ1-2; no clear D. CDR1 is MNHEY, CDR2 SVGEGT, per germline. This CDR3 comprises 16 residues. Trimming pared 7 bases from V and 6 bases from J, leaving 24 bases between. CDR3 protein: CASTDGPRAPLHGYTF. CDR3 DNA: TGTGCCAGCACCGATGGTCCGAGGGCCCCCTTACATGGCTACACCTTC.

Many counts were recorded for this clone. This chain connects TRBV20-1 to TRBJ1-2; D not certain. V dropped 5 bases and J dropped 7 bases, with 14 bases sitting between them. The CDR3 totals 12 residues. The germline CDR1 and CDR2 sequences are DFQATT and SNEGSKA (reference sequence). The CDR3 loop reads CSAVRGMSGYTF. CDR3 coding DNA: TGCAGTGCTGTCCGGGGAATGTCTGGCTACACCTTC.

This clone was seen many times. This chain joins TRBV7-2 and TRBJ2-3; TRBD2 is a possible D gene (5 bases). V lost 3 bases and J lost 2, with 12 bases in between. This CDR3 contains 15 residues. Germline V gives CDR1 SGHTA, CDR2 FQGNSA. The CDR3 reads CASSFLGVVTDTQYF. In DNA form, the CDR3 reads TGTGCCAGCAGCTTTCTCGGGGTAGTCACAGATACGCAGTATTTT. The entire variable domain, with the rest obtained from reference TRBV7-2 and TRBJ2-3, is as follows: GAGVSQSPSNKVTEKGKDVELRCDPISGHTALYWYRQSLGQGLEFLIYFQGNSAPDKSGLPSDRFSAERTGGSVSTLTIQRTQQEDSAVYLCASSFLGVVTDTQYFGPGTRLTVL.

With respect to this clone: At one end the junction does not follow the germline gene, possibly because of a read error. The chain combines TRBV20-1 with TRBJ2-4; 10 nucleotides agree with TRBD2. Looked up from germline, CDR1 is DFQATT and CDR2 is SNEGSKA (reference sequence). The CDR3 contains 14 residues. CDR3 sequence: CSVFSSGRKNIKYF. The CDR3 bases are TGCAGTGTGTTTAGTAGCGGGAGGAAAAACATTAAGTACTTC.

This clone was recorded at least ten times. V usage is TRBV30 and J usage is TRBJ1-3, with D hard to call. The V end was cut by 6 bases, the J end by 0 bases, with 15 bases between. Germline V gene data show CDR1 as GTSNPN and CDR2 as SVGIG (reference sequence). This CDR3 region has 15 residues. CDR3 nucleotides: TGTGCCTGCATTGACGGACCCCACTCTGGAAACACCATATATTTT. This translates into CACIDGPHSGNTIYF.

The chain combines TRBV7-8 with TRBJ2-7; tentative D call: TRBD2 (6 bases). The CDR3 extends over 12 amino acids. Germline CDR1 reads SGHVS; CDR2 reads FQNEAQ. V was trimmed by 3 bases and J by 5 bases, leaving 8 bases between them. The CDR3 region is CASSFGGHEQYF. The CDR3 nucleotides read TGTGCCAGCAGCTTCGGGGGACACGAGCAGTACTTC.

This clone was counted ten times or more. This chain uses TRBV10-2 with TRBJ2-7; a possible D gene is TRBD1 (6 bases). Trimming cost V 6 bases and J 1 base, with 13 bases left between them. The CDR3 is 14 amino acids. Per germline, CDR1 WSHSY and CDR2 SAAADI. The CDR3 DNA is TGCGCCAGCAGGCGACAGGATGGATCCTACGAGCAGTACTTC. Translated: CASRRQDGSYEQYF.